This TCR beta chain was observed in a study of blood T cell repertoires in COVID-19. Generated by immunoSEQ multiplex PCR, the TCRdb table keeps only in-frame clones and is missing some. Among 300,000 to 400,000 clones, around nine tenths were seen once, and the ten largest hold about 3%. V was shortened by 0 bases and J by 2 bases, with 11 bases between the two germline ends. CDR1 is MNHNS and CDR2 is SASEGT in the germline V gene. The CDR3 runs to 15 residues. Sequencing was done on a sample of peripheral blood. This clonotype was sampled from a human donor in a cohort sampled during active COVID-19. The chain carries TRBV6-1 and TRBJ2-7; D remains ambiguous. The CDR3 nucleotides are TGTGCCAGCAGTGAAGCGTTTACGGAGACCTACGAGCAGTACTTC. Translating it yields CASSEAFTETYEQYF.